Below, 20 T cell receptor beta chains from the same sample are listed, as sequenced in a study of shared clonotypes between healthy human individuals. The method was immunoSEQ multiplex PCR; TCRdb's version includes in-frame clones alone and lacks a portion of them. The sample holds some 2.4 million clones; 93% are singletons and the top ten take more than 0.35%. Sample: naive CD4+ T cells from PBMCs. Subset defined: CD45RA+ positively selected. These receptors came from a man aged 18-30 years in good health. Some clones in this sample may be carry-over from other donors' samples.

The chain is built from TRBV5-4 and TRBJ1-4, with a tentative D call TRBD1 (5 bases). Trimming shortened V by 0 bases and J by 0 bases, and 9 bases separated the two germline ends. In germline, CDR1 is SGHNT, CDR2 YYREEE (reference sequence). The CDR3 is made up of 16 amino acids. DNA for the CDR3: TGTGCCAGCAGCTTGGGGACAACTGCAACTAATGAAAAACTGTTTTTT. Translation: CASSLGTTATNEKLFF.

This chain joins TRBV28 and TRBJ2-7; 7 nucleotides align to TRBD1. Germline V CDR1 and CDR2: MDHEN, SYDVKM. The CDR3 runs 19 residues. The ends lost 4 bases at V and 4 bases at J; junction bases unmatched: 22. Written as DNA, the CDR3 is TGTGCCAGCAGTTCCCCCTCTCCCAGTCGACAGGGTCGGATGTACGAGCAGTACTTC. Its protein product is CASSSPSPSRQGRMYEQYF. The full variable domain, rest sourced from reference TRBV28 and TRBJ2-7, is DVKVTQSSRYLVKRTGEKVFLECVQDMDHENMFWYRQDPGLGLRLIYFSYDVKMKEKGDIPEGYSVSREKKERFSLILESASTNQTSMYLCASSSPSPSRQGRMYEQYFGPGTRLTVT.

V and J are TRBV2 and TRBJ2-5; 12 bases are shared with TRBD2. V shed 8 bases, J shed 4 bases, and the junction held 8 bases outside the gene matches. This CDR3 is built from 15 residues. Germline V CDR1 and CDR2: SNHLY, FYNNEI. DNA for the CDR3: TGTGCCAGCTTGAGACTAGCGGGAGCTTCAGAGACCCAGTACTTC. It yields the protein CASLRLAGASETQYF.

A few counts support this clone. The CDR3 loop is CASSRRQGNEAFF. The CDR3 DNA sequence: TGTGCCAGCTCTCGCCGACAGGGGAATGAAGCTTTCTTT. The chain has TRBV18 and TRBJ1-1, with TRBD1 matching over 8 bases. V lost 6 bases and J lost 7; bases outside the gene matches: 7. The CDR3 spans 13 residues. Germline CDR1 reads KGHSH; CDR2 reads LQKENI.

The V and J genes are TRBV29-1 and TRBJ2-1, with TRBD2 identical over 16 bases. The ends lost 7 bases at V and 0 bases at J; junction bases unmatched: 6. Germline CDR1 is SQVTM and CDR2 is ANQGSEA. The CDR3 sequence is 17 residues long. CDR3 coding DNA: TGCAGCGCAGGAGGGACTAGCGGGAGGGCCTCCTACAATGAGCAGTTCTTC. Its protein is CSAGGTSGRASYNEQFF.

CDR3 sequence: CASGTPSGQVNSYEQYF. The CDR3, as DNA: TGTGCCAGCGGCACCCCCTCCGGACAGGTTAACTCCTACGAGCAGTACTTC. This chain uses TRBV7-3 with TRBJ2-7, with 7 bases aligning to TRBD1. CDR1 SGHTA and CDR2 FQGTGA come from the germline V gene. Unmatched junction bases numbered 16, after V lost 8 bases and J lost 0 bases. The CDR3 runs 17 residues.

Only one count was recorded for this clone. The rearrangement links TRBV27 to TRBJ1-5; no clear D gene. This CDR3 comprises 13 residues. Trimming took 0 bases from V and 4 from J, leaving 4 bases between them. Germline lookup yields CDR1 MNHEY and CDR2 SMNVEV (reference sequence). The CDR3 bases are TGTGCCAGCAGTTTATCACTTAATCAGCCCCAGCATTTT. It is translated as CASSLSLNQPQHF.

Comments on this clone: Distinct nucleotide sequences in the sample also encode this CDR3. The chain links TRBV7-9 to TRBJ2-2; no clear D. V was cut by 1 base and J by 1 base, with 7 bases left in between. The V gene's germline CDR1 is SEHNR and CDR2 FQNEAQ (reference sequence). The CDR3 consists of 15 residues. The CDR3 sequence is CASSLGDRNTGELFF. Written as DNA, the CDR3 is TGTGCCAGCAGCTTAGGGGATAGGAACACCGGGGAGCTGTTTTTT.

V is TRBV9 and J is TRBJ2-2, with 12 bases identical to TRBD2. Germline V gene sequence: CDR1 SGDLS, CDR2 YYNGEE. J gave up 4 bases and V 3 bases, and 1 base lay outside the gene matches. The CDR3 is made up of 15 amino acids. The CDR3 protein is CASSETSGGTGELFF. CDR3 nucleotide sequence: TGTGCCAGCAGCGAGACTAGCGGGGGCACCGGGGAGCTGTTTTTT.

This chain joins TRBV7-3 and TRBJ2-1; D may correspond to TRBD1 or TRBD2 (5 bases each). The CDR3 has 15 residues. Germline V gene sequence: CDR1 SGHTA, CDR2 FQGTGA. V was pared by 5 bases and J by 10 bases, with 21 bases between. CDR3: CASSPGTARPKEQFF. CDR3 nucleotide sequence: TGTGCCAGCAGCCCCGGGACGGCGCGCCCTAAAGAGCAGTTCTTC.

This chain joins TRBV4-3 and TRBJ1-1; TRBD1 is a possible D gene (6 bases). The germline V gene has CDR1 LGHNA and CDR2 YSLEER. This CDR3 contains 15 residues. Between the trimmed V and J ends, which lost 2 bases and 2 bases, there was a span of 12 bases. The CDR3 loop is CASSQLDRSNTEAFF. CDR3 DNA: TGCGCCAGCAGCCAACTAGACAGGTCTAACACTGAAGCTTTCTTT.

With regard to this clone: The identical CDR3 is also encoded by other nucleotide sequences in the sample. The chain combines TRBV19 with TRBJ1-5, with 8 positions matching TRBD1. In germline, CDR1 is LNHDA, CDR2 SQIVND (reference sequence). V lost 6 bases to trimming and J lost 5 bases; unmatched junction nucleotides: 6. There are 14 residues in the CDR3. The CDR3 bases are TGTGCCAGTAGCCCCGGGACAGGAGATCAGCCCCAGCATTTT. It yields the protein CASSPGTGDQPQHF.

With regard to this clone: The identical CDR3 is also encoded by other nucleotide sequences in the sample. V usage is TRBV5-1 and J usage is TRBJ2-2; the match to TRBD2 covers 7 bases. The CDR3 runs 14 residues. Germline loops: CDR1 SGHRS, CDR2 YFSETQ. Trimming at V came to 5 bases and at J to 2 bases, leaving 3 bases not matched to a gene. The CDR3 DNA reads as TGCGCCAGCAGATTAGCGGGCAACACCGGGGAGCTGTTTTTT. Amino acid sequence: CASRLAGNTGELFF.

The CDR3 DNA follows: TGTGCCAGCAGCTCAAGGGGAGGGGCCGGGAACACTGAAGCTTTCTTT. Its protein is CASSSRGGAGNTEAFF. V and J are TRBV7-8 and TRBJ1-1; possible D gene TRBD1, 5 bases. CDR3 size: 16 residues. V shed 4 bases and J shed 1 base, with 16 bases lying between them. Germline CDR1 is SGHVS and CDR2 is FQNEAQ.

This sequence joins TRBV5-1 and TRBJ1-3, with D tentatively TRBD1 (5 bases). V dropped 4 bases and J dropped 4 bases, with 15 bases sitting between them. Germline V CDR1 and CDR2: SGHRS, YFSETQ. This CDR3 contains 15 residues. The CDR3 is CASSRQGGLGNTIYF. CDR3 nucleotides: TGCGCCAGCAGCCGCCAGGGTGGGCTCGGAAACACCATATATTTT. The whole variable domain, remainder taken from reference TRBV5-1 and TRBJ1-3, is KAGVTQTPRYLIKTRGQQVTLSCSPISGHRSVSWYQQTPGQGLQFLFEYFSETQRNKGNFPGRFSGRQFSNSRSEMNVSTLELGDSALYLCASSRQGGLGNTIYFGEGSWLTVV.

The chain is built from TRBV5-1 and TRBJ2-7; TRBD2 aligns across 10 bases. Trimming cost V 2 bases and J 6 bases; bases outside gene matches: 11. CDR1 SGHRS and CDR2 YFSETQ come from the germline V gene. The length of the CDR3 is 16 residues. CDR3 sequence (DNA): TGCGCCAGCAGCTTACGGCCAACCGGGACTAGCGTCGAGCAGTACTTC. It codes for CASSLRPTGTSVEQYF.

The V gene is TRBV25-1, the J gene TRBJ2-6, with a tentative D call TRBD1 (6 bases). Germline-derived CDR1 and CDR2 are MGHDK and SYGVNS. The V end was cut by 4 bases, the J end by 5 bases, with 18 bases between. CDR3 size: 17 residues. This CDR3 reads CASSADSTWAWANVLTF. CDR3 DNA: TGTGCCAGCAGTGCGGACAGCACTTGGGCCTGGGCCAACGTCCTGACTTTC.

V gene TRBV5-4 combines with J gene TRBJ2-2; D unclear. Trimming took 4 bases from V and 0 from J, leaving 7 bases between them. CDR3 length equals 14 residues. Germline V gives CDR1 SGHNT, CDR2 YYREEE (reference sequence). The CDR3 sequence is CASSGRPNTGELFF. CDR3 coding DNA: TGTGCCAGCAGCGGACGACCGAACACCGGGGAGCTGTTTTTT. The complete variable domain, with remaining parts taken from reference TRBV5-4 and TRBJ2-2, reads ETGVTQSPTHLIKTRGQQVTLRCSSQSGHNTVSWYQQALGQGPQFIFQYYREEENGRGNFPPRFSGLQFPNYSSELNVNALELDDSALYLCASSGRPNTGELFFGEGSRLTVL.

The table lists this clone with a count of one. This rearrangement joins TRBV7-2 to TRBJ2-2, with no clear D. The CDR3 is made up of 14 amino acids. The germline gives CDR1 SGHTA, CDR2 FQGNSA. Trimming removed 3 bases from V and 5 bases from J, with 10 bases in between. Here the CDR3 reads CASSFQDGTGELFF. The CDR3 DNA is TGTGCCAGCAGCTTCCAGGACGGGACCGGGGAGCTGTTTTTT.

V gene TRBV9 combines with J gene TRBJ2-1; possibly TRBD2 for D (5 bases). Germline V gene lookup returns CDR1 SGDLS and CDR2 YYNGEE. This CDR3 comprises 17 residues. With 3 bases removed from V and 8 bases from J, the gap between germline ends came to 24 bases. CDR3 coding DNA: TGTGCCAGCAGCGAGGGCCGGGGAGCCCTCCCTGGGGATGAGCAGTTCTTC. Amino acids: CASSEGRGALPGDEQFF. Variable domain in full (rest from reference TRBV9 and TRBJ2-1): DSGVTQTPKHLITATGQRVTLRCSPRSGDLSVYWYQQSLDQGLQFLIQYYNGEERAKGNILERFSAQQFPDLHSELNLSSLELGDSALYFCASSEGRGALPGDEQFFGPGTRLTVL.